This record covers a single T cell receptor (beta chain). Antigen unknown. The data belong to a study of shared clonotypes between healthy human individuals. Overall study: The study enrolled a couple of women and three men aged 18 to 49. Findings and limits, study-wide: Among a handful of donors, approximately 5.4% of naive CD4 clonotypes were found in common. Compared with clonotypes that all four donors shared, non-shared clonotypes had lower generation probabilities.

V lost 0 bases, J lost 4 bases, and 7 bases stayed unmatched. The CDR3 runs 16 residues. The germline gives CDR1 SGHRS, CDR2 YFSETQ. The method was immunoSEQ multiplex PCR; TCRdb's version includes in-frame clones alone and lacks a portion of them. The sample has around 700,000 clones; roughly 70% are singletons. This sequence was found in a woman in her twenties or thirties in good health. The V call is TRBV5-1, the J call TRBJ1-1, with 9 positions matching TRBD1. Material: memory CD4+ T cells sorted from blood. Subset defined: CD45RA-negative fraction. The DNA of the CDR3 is TGCGCCAGCAGCTTGGGGACAGGGGTACCCGCCACTGAAGCTTTCTTT. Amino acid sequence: CASSLGTGVPATEAFF.